This entry features one T cell receptor (beta chain) sequence. The source of the sample is a study of blood T cell repertoires in COVID-19. Study in general: Sources were T cells, B-cell-depleted T cells, or PBMCs; the material itself was cDNA or gDNA.

How the authors handled the data: For nucleated cells, counts were estimated from reference gene primer amplification. This table comes from immunoSEQ multiplex PCR, and its TCRdb copy is limited to in-frame clones, with some not included. V, J and clone size are taken as reported in that table, and D and trimming were inferred from the DNA itself. The sample has a few hundred thousand clones; roughly 84% are singletons. The source of this sequence is a woman in her forties or fifties with acute or convalescent COVID-19. Sequenced input: peripheral blood.

CDR3 amino acids: CATSRDPGSTEAFF. The CDR3 DNA follows: TGTGCCACCAGCAGAGACCCGGGGAGCACTGAAGCTTTCTTT. The V and J genes are TRBV15 and TRBJ1-1, with no clear D. V shed 0 bases and J shed 4 bases, with 9 bases lying between them. CDR1 and CDR2 (germline): LNHNV, YYDKDF (reference sequence). This CDR3 has 14 residues.